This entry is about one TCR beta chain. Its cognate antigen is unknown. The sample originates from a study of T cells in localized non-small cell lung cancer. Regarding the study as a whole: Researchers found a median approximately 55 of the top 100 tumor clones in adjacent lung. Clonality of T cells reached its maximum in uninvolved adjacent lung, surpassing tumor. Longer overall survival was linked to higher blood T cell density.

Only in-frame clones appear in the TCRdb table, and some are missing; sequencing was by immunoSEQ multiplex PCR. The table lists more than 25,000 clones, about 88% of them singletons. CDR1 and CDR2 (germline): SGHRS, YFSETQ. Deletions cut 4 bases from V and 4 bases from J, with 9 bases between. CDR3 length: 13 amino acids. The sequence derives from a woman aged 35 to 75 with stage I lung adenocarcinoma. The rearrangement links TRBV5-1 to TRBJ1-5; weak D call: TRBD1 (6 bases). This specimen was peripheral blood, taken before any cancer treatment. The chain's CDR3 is CASSQQGNQPQHF. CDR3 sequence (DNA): TGCGCCAGCAGCCAACAGGGAAATCAGCCCCAGCATTTT.